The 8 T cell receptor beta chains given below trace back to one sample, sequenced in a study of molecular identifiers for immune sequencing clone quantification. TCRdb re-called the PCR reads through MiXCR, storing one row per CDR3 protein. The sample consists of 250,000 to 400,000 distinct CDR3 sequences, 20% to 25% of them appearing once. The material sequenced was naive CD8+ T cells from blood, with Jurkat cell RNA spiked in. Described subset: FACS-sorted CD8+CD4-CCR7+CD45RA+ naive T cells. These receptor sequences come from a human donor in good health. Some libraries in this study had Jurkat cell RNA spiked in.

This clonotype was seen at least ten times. The CDR3 spells CASSLIRTAYNEQFF. For the CDR3, the DNA is TGTGCCAGCAGTTTAATTCGGACAGCTTACAATGAGCAGTTCTTC. The chain couples TRBV12-3 or TRBV12-4 to TRBJ2-1, with D perhaps matching TRBD1 (6 bases). The CDR3 has 15 residues. V was trimmed by 2 bases and J by 4 bases, leaving 12 bases between them.

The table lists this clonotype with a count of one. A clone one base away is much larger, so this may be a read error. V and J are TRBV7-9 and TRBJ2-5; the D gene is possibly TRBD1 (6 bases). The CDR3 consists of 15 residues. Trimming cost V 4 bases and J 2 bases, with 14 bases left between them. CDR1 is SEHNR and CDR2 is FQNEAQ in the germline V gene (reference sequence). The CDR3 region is CASSSGTRRQETQYF. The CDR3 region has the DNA TGTGCCAGCAGCTCCGGGACAAGACGTCAAGAGACCCAGTACTTC.

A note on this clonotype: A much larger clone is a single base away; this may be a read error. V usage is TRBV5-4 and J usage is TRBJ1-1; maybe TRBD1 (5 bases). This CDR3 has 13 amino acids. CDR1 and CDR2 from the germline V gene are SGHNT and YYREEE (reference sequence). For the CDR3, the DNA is TGTGCCAGCAGTCTAGGGACGCCCACTGGAGCTTTCTTT. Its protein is CASSLGTPTGAFF.

CDR3 sequence (DNA): TGTGCCAGCATTGGTCGTAAAGCAGATACGCAGTATTTT. Its translation: CASIGRKADTQYF. V gene TRBV2 combines with J gene TRBJ2-3; D ambiguous. Germline V gene data show CDR1 as SNHLY and CDR2 as FYNNEI. The CDR3 length is 13 residues. The V end was cut by 7 bases, the J end by 4 bases, with 12 bases between. Combining the CDR3 with reference TRBV2 and TRBJ2-3 gives the whole variable domain EPEVTQTPSHQVTQMGQEVILRCVPISNHLYFYWYRQILGQKVEFLVSFYNNEISEKSEIFDDQFSVERPDGSNFTLKIRSTKLEDSAMYFCASIGRKADTQYFGPGTRLTVL.

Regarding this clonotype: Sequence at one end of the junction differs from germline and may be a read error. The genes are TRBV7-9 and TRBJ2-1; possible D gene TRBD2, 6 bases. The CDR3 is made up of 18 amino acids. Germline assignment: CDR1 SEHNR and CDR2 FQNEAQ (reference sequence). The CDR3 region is CTSSLEGGLAIGLNEQFF. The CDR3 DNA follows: TGTACCAGCAGCTTAGAGGGTGGTCTAGCGATCGGTCTCAATGAGCAGTTCTTC.

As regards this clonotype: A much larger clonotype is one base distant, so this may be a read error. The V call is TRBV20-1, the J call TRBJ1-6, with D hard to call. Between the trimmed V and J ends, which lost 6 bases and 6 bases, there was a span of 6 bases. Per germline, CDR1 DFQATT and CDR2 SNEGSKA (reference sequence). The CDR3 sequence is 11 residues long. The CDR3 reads CSAVPNSPLHF. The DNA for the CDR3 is TGCAGTGCCGTACCTAATTCACCCCTCCACTTT.

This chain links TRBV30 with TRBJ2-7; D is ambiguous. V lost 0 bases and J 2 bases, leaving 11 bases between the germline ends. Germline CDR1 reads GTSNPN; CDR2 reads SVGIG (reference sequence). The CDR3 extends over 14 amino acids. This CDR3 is CAWSVSSGPYEQYF. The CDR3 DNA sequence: TGTGCCTGGAGTGTCTCGTCGGGTCCCTACGAGCAGTACTTC.

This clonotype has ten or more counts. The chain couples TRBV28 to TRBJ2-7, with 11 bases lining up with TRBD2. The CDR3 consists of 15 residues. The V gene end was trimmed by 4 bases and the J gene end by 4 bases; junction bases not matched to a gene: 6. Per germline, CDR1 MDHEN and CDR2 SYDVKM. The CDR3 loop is CASSYGTSGSYEQYF. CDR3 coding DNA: TGTGCCAGCAGTTACGGGACTAGCGGATCTTACGAGCAGTACTTC. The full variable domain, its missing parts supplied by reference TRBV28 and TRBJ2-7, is DVKVTQSSRYLVKRTGEKVFLECVQDMDHENMFWYRQDPGLGLRLIYFSYDVKMKEKGDIPEGYSVSREKKERFSLILESASTNQTSMYLCASSYGTSGSYEQYFGPGTRLTVT.